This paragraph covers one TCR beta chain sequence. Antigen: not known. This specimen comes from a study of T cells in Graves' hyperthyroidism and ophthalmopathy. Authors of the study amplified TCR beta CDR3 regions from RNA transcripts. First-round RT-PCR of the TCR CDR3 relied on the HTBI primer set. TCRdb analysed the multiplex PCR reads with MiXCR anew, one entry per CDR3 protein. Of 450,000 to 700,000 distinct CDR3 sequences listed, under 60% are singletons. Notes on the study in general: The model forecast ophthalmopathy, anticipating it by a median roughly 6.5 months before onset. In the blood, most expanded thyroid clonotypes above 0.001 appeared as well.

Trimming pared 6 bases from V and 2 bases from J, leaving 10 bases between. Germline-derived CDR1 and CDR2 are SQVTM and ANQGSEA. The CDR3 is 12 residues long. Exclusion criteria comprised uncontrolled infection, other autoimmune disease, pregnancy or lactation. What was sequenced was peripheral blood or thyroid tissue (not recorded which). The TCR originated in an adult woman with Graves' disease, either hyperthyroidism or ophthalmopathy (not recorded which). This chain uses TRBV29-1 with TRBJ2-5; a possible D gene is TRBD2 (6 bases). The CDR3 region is CSVGTQQETQYF. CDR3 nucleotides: TGCAGCGTGGGGACTCAACAAGAGACCCAGTACTTC.